The sample holds one count of the clone carrying this T cell receptor beta chain. The sample belongs to a study of glioma-infiltrating T cells after dendritic cell vaccination. Background on the study: Samples are from glioblastoma patients in Phase I and II dendritic cell vaccine trials.

This sample's time point: after dendritic cell vaccination, including at tumor progression/relapse. Between the trimmed V and J ends, which lost 0 bases and 4 bases, there was a span of 10 bases. The CDR3 has 14 amino acids. Germline V gives CDR1 SGHDN, CDR2 FVKESK. Input was around 1.9 ug genomic DNA, or all available if less. Amplification used 60 V beta primers and 13 J beta primers. The repertoire was sequenced with immunoSEQ multiplex PCR; TCRdb's copy has only in-frame clones and lacks some. The sample consists of fewer than 60,000 clones, 75% to 90% of them appearing once. The source was blood, collected after dendritic cell vaccination. V gene TRBV14 combines with J gene TRBJ2-7, with D unclear. The receptor was isolated from a human donor with glioblastoma. The CDR3 region is CASSQETSGYEQYF. The CDR3 DNA is TGTGCCAGCAGCCAAGAAACCTCCGGTTACGAGCAGTACTTC.